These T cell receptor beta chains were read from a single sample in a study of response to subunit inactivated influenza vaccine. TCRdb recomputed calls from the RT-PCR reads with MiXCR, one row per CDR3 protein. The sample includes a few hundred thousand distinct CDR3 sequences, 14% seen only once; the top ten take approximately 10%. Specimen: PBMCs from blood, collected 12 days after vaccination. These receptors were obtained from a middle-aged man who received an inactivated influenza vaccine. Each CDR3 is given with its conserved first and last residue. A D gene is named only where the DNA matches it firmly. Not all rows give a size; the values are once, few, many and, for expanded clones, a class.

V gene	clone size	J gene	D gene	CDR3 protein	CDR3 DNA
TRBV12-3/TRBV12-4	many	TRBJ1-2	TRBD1	CASSFWDRDTANYGYTF	TGTGCCAGCAGTTTTTGGGACAGGGATACGGCTAACTATGGCTACACCTTC
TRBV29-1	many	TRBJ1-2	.	CSVERGWGYGYTF	TGCAGCGTTGAGCGAGGGTGGGGCTATGGCTACACCTTC
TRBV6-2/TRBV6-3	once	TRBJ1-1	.	CASSEGIVTEAFF	TGTGCCAGCAGTGAGGGGATCGTCACTGAAGCTTTCTTT
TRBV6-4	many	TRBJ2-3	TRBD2	CASSESAGEGGTDTQYF	TGTGCCAGCAGTGAATCAGCGGGAGAGGGCGGCACAGATACGCAGTATTTT
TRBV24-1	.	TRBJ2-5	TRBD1	CATSDHGQGETQYF	TGTGCCACCAGTGACCACGGACAGGGAGAGACCCAGTACTTC
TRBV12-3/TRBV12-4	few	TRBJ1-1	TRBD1	CASSSSTGLEAFF	TGTGCCAGCAGTTCCTCGACAGGGCTTGAAGCTTTCTTT
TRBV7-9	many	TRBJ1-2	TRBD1	CASSLDRGHGYTF	TGTGCCAGCAGCTTAGACAGGGGGCACGGCTACACCTTC
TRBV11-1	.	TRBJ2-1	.	CASSPGPSQFF	TGTGCCAGCAGCCCGGGACCGTCGCAGTTCTTC
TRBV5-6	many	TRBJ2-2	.	CASSFSSPGELFF	TGTGCCAGCAGCTTCTCCTCCCCCGGGGAGCTGTTTTTT
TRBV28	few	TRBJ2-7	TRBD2	CASSLTSGSVKYF	TGTGCCAGCAGTTTGACTAGCGGGAGTGTAAAGTACTTC
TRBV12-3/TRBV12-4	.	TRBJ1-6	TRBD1	CACSRDRNSPLHF	TGTGCCTGCTCTCGGGACAGGAATTCACCCCTCCACTTT
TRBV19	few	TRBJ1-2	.	CASSIPGQNYGYTF	TGTGCCAGTAGTATCCCGGGCCAGAACTATGGCTACACCTTC
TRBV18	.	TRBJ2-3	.	CASSPPGLGSTDTQYF	TGTGCCAGCTCACCCCCTGGACTTGGTAGCACAGATACGCAGTATTTT
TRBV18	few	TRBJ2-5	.	CASSPFSDQETQYF	TGTGCCAGCTCACCCTTTTCAGACCAAGAGACCCAGTACTTC
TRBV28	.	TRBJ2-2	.	CASSPSWGPNGANTGELFF	TGTGCCAGCAGTCCCTCTTGGGGACCTAACGGGGCGAACACCGGGGAGCTGTTTTTT
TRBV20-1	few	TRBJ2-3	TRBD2	CSVPSGITDTQYF	TGCAGTGTACCTAGCGGGATTACAGATACGCAGTATTTT
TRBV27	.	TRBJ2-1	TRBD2	CASSLRERLAGGRNEQFF	TGTGCCAGCAGTTTAAGAGAGAGACTAGCGGGGGGGCGGAATGAGCAGTTCTTC
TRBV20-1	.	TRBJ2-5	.	CSARDGRGNQETQYF	TGCAGTGCTAGAGATGGTAGGGGGAACCAAGAGACCCAGTACTTC
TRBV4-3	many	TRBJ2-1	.	CASSQDQAGLSYNEQFF	TGCGCCAGCAGCCAAGATCAGGCGGGGCTCTCCTACAATGAGCAGTTCTTC
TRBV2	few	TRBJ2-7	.	CASRGEAREQYF	TGTGCCAGCAGGGGGGAGGCGAGGGAGCAGTACTTC
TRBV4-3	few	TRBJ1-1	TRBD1	CASSQDRTGGENTEAFF	TGCGCCAGCAGCCAAGATAGGACAGGGGGCGAGAACACTGAAGCTTTCTTT
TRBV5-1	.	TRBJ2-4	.	CASSWGRGRVDIQYF	TGCGCCAGCAGCTGGGGGAGGGGGCGCGTGGACATTCAGTACTTC
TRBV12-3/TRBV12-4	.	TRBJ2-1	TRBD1	CASSIHRGEQFF	TGTGCCAGCAGTATACACAGGGGTGAGCAGTTCTTC
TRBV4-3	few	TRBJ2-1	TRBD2	CASSQTTQGGPFF	TGCGCCAGCAGCCAAACAACTCAGGGAGGGCCGTTCTTC
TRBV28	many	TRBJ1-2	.	CASSLTGGAHNYGYTF	TGTGCCAGCAGTTTAACGGGGGGGGCGCATAACTATGGCTACACCTTC
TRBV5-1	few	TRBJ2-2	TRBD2	CASSSEREWHTGELFF	TGCGCCAGCAGCTCCGAGCGGGAGTGGCACACCGGGGAGCTGTTTTTT
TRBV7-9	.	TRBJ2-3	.	CASSSPTPPDTQYF	TGTGCCAGCAGCTCCCCGACACCTCCAGATACGCAGTATTTT
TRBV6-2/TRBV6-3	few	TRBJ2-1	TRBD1	CASSYDYRDREQFF	TGTGCCAGCAGTTACGACTATAGGGACAGAGAGCAGTTCTTC
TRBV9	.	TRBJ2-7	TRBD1	CASSVAGTGNYEQYF	TGTGCCAGCAGCGTGGCCGGGACAGGGAACTACGAGCAGTACTTC
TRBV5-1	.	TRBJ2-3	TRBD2	CASSFRTSGYTDTQYF	TGCGCCAGCAGCTTTAGGACTAGCGGGTACACAGATACGCAGTATTTT
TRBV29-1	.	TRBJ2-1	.	CSVDSRSSYNEQFF	TGCAGCGTGGACTCCCGGAGCTCCTACAATGAGCAGTTCTTC
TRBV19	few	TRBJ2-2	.	CASNTGRRTGELFF	TGTGCCAGTAATACAGGGAGAAGGACCGGGGAGCTGTTTTTT
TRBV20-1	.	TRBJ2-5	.	CSAPRQETQYF	TGCAGTGCGCCTCGTCAAGAGACCCAGTACTTC
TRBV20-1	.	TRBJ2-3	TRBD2	CSATLAGAYTDTQYF	TGCAGTGCTACCCTAGCGGGAGCATACACAGATACGCAGTATTTT
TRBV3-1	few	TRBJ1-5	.	CASSQAYSNQPQHF	TGTGCCAGCAGCCAAGCTTATAGCAATCAGCCCCAGCATTTT
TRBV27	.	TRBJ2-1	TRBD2	CASSLGRLAGGNEQFF	TGTGCCAGCAGTCTAGGAAGACTAGCGGGAGGTAATGAGCAGTTCTTC
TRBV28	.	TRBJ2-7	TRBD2	CASRRSGTYEQYF	TGTGCCAGCAGGCGTAGCGGGACTTACGAGCAGTACTTC
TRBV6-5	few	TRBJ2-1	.	CASSSSIGNEQFF	TGTGCCAGCAGTTCTTCTATAGGCAATGAGCAGTTCTTC
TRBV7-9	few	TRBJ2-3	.	CASSSSTRGVTDTQYF	TGTGCCAGCAGCTCATCTACCAGGGGGGTCACAGATACGCAGTATTTT
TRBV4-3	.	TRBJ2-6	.	CASSQDPATPNRPGANVLTF	TGCGCCAGCAGCCAAGATCCTGCCACACCAAACAGGCCCGGGGCCAACGTCCTGACTTTC
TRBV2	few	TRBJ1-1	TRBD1	CASSGMPGQGLPEAFF	TGTGCCAGCAGCGGGATGCCGGGACAGGGTTTACCTGAAGCTTTCTTT
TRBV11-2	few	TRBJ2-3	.	CASSFAGRTDTQYF	TGTGCCAGCAGCTTCGCAGGGCGCACAGATACGCAGTATTTT
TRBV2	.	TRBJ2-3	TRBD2	CASKRVAGVTDTQYF	TGTGCCAGCAAGCGGGTAGCGGGAGTCACAGATACGCAGTATTTT
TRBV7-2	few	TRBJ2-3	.	CASSLGQGSGTDTQYF	TGTGCCAGCAGCTTAGGGCAGGGGAGTGGCACAGATACGCAGTATTTT
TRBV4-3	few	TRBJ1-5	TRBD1	CASSHRTGDNQPQHF	TGCGCCAGCAGCCATCGGACAGGGGACAATCAGCCCCAGCATTTT
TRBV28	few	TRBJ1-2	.	CASSAGRTGGYTF	TGTGCCAGCAGTGCGGGACGAACAGGGGGCTACACCTTC
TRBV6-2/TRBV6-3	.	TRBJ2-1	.	CASSPPPFPSSYNEQFF	TGTGCCAGCAGTCCACCACCTTTCCCTAGCTCCTACAATGAGCAGTTCTTC
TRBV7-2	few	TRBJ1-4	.	CASSQSRLLANEKLFF	TGTGCCAGCAGCCAGTCTCGATTGCTTGCTAATGAAAAACTGTTTTTT
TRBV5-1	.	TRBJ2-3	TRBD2	CASSRTVSGSGTDTQYF	TGCGCCAGCAGCAGAACTGTTAGCGGGAGTGGGACAGATACGCAGTATTTT
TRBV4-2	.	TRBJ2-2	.	CASSLSGREGELFF	TGTGCCAGCAGCCTCAGTGGACGGGAAGGGGAGCTGTTTTTT
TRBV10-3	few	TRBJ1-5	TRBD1	CAISEYGTGVQPQHF	TGTGCCATCAGTGAGTATGGGACAGGTGTCCAGCCCCAGCATTTT